This T cell receptor beta chain was recovered during a study of coeliac disease. General study points: Cross-contamination between intraepithelial and lamina propria cells was possible.

CDR3 length: 16 residues. The V gene's germline CDR1 is SGHRS and CDR2 YFSETQ. After removal of 5 bases from V and 0 bases from J, the junction contained 8 bases not matched to a gene. Only in-frame clones appear in the TCRdb table, and some are missing; sequencing was by immunoSEQ multiplex PCR. Seen here are roughly 6,700 clones, about 62% observed once, and the top ten hold roughly a fifth. This clone was detected only a few times. Its antigen is unidentified. Sequenced input: lymphocytes from the gut lamina propria. This rearrangement joins TRBV5-1 to TRBJ1-3; 7 nucleotides align to TRBD1. This clonotype originated in a man aged 60-69 years with celiac disease on a gluten-free diet. CDR3 loop: CASSQQGPDSGNTIYF. DNA for the CDR3: TGCGCCAGCAGTCAACAGGGGCCCGACTCTGGAAACACCATATATTTT.